The 27 T cell receptor beta chains given below trace back to one sample, sequenced in a study of cytomegalovirus exposure and HLA in healthy donors. Amplification used 60 Vbeta primers and 13 Jbeta primers. Sequenced by immunoSEQ multiplex PCR; TCRdb stores in-frame clones only, minus some. Of 200,000 to 250,000 clones detected, almost 85% appear once; the ten largest clones hold roughly 0.58%. The source material was PBMCs. These receptors were taken from a woman in her thirties or forties in good health and CMV-seronegative.

The rearrangement uses TRBV30 and TRBJ2-1; tentative D call: TRBD2 (5 bases). This CDR3 comprises 15 residues. The V end lost 0 bases, the J end lost 0 bases, and 9 bases lay between the germline ends. From germline, CDR1 is GTSNPN and CDR2 SVGIG (reference sequence). The CDR3 nucleotides read TGTGCCTGGAGTGTAACGGGGAGCTCCTACAATGAGCAGTTCTTC. Amino acid sequence: CAWSVTGSSYNEQFF.

This chain uses TRBV15 with TRBJ2-5; 11 nucleotides line up with TRBD1. This CDR3 has 15 amino acids. CDR1 is LNHNV, CDR2 YYDKDF, per germline (reference sequence). Trimming removed 7 bases from V and 3 bases from J; junction bases left unmatched: 7. The DNA for the CDR3 is TGTGCCACCAATATAGGGACAGGGGGTAAAGAGACCCAGTACTTC. It translates to CATNIGTGGKETQYF.

The chain recombines TRBV5-6 with TRBJ1-5, with 8 bases lining up with TRBD1. The CDR3 loop spans 18 amino acids. Trimming cost V 1 base and J 4 bases; bases outside gene matches: 13. CDR1 and CDR2 from the germline V gene are SGHDT and YYEEEE. CDR3 sequence reads: CASSLRDRRYPPNQPQHF. The CDR3 DNA reads as TGTGCCAGCAGCTTGAGGGACAGGCGCTACCCTCCTAATCAGCCCCAGCATTTT.

A few counts support this clone. The chain has TRBV14 and TRBJ2-1; D gene unclear. The CDR3 runs 13 residues. Germline CDR1 is SGHDN and CDR2 is FVKESK. V was cut by 6 bases and J by 0 bases, with 6 bases left in between. The CDR3 protein is CASSHYSYNEQFF. The CDR3 region has the DNA TGTGCCAGCAGTCACTACTCCTACAATGAGCAGTTCTTC.

The V call is TRBV5-1, the J call TRBJ2-5, with 11 bases aligning to TRBD2. V shed 4 bases and J 13 bases; nucleotides not matched to a gene: 12. The length of the CDR3 is 14 residues. Germline assignment: CDR1 SGHRS and CDR2 YFSETQ. As DNA, the CDR3 is TGCGCCAGCAGCATCACCGGGACTAGCGGAGACCCGTACTTC. This gives the protein CASSITGTSGDPYF. Combining the CDR3 with reference TRBV5-1 and TRBJ2-5 gives the whole variable domain KAGVTQTPRYLIKTRGQQVTLSCSPISGHRSVSWYQQTPGQGLQFLFEYFSETQRNKGNFPGRFSGRQFSNSRSEMNVSTLELGDSALYLCASSITGTSGDPYFGPGTRLLVL.

The genes are TRBV2 and TRBJ1-2; 7 bases are a match to TRBD1. The germline V gene encodes CDR1 SNHLY and CDR2 FYNNEI. Trimming at V came to 6 bases and at J to 8 bases, leaving 9 bases not matched to a gene. This CDR3 spans 13 amino acids. In DNA form, the CDR3 reads TGTGCCAGCAGCCCTGAGGGGGCTGGAGGCTACACCTTC. Translating it yields CASSPEGAGGYTF.

This clone turned up a few times. V and J are TRBV7-3 and TRBJ1-6; 8 bases line up with TRBD1. V lost 6 bases, J lost 11 bases, and 6 bases stayed unmatched. This CDR3 contains 13 residues. The germline V gene encodes CDR1 SGHTA and CDR2 FQGTGA. CDR3 sequence: CASRSDRGTPLHF. The DNA for the CDR3 is TGTGCCAGCAGGAGCGACAGGGGTACACCCCTCCACTTT.

The V gene is TRBV6-1, the J gene TRBJ2-1; possibly TRBD2 for D (5 bases). V gave up 3 bases and J gave up 5 bases, with 14 bases separating them. Germline CDR1 is MNHNS and CDR2 is SASEGT. CDR3 size: 15 residues. The CDR3 DNA follows: TGTGCCAGCAGTGAGGGAGCCCTCAACGACAATGAGCAGTTCTTC. As protein: CASSEGALNDNEQFF.

This chain connects TRBV5-1 to TRBJ2-6; 7 nucleotides agree with TRBD1. Germline V lookup: CDR1 SGHRS, CDR2 YFSETQ. The CDR3 totals 17 residues. V was pared by 4 bases and J by 0 bases, with 7 bases of the junction left unmatched. CDR3 sequence (DNA): TGCGCCAGCAGCGGGGACAGTGTGGGCTCTGGGGCCAACGTCCTGACTTTC. Amino acid sequence: CASSGDSVGSGANVLTF. Full variable domain (missing parts from reference TRBV5-1 and TRBJ2-6): KAGVTQTPRYLIKTRGQQVTLSCSPISGHRSVSWYQQTPGQGLQFLFEYFSETQRNKGNFPGRFSGRQFSNSRSEMNVSTLELGDSALYLCASSGDSVGSGANVLTFGAGSRLTVL.

V usage is TRBV18 and J usage is TRBJ1-4, with unresolved D. Germline V gene sequence: CDR1 KGHSH, CDR2 LQKENI. V was clipped by 5 bases and J by 4 bases, with 11 bases between them. The CDR3 is made up of 14 amino acids. This CDR3 is CASSSGRVNEKLFF. DNA for the CDR3: TGTGCCAGCTCAAGCGGACGGGTTAATGAAAAACTGTTTTTT.

Only one count was recorded for this clone. The rearrangement joins TRBV10-3 to TRBJ1-5; D might be TRBD1 (5 bases). The CDR3 covers 14 residues. V shed 3 bases and J shed 0 bases, with 6 bases lying between them. Looked up from germline, CDR1 is ENHRY and CDR2 is SYGVKD. The CDR3 coding sequence is TGTGCCATCAGTGAAAGGGGTAGCAATCAGCCCCAGCATTTT. This encodes CAISERGSNQPQHF.

The chain employs TRBV27 and TRBJ2-1; 8 positions agree with TRBD1. With 4 bases clipped from V and 9 bases from J, the junction kept 5 bases outside the gene matches. The CDR3 spans 13 residues. Germline CDR1 MNHEY, CDR2 SMNVEV (reference sequence). CDR3 protein: CASSSRQGIEQFF. The CDR3 bases are TGTGCCAGCAGTTCGAGACAGGGGATTGAGCAGTTCTTC.

In this sample, this clone turned up a few times. The chain joins TRBV30 to TRBJ2-7, with D possibly being TRBD1 (6 bases). Germline V gene data show CDR1 as GTSNPN and CDR2 as SVGIG (reference sequence). The ends were cut back, 0 bases at V and 3 bases at J, with 9 bases in the middle. The CDR3 is made up of 13 amino acids. The CDR3 DNA follows: TGTGCCTGGAGTGTGGGGGCTAACTACGAGCAGTACTTC. Translating it yields CAWSVGANYEQYF. Full variable domain (remainder filled in from reference TRBV30 and TRBJ2-7): SQTIHQWPATLVQPVGSPLSLECTVEGTSNPNLYWYRQAAGRGLQLLFYSVGIGQISSEVPQNLSASRPQDRQFILSSKKLLLSDSGFYLCAWSVGANYEQYFGPGTRLTVT.

The J gene is TRBJ2-7, the V gene TRBV27, with 9 bases lining up with TRBD1. Trimming at V came to 6 bases and at J to 4 bases, leaving 7 bases not matched to a gene. This CDR3 is 14 amino acids long. Germline values: CDR1 MNHEY, CDR2 SMNVEV (reference sequence). The DNA of the CDR3 is TGTGCCAGCAGGGGACAGGGTAAGATTTACGAGCAGTACTTC. Translating gives CASRGQGKIYEQYF.

The rearrangement uses TRBV29-1 and TRBJ2-7; the match to TRBD1 covers 7 bases. The CDR3 covers 13 residues. Looked up from germline, CDR1 is SQVTM and CDR2 is ANQGSEA. J was trimmed by 3 bases and V by 4 bases; bases with no gene match: 6. CDR3 DNA sequence: TGCAGCGTTGCTGGGACAGAAGTCTACGAGCAGTACTTC. Residues: CSVAGTEVYEQYF.

The chain carries TRBV5-5 and TRBJ2-1; D might be TRBD1 (6 bases). CDR1 and CDR2 (germline): SGHKS, YYEKEE (reference sequence). The CDR3 has 15 amino acids. Trimming pared 6 bases from V and 2 bases from J, leaving 15 bases between. The CDR3 region has the DNA TGTGCCAGCACCCAGGCAGGGGCAGCCTACAATGAGCAGTTCTTC. Protein sequence: CASTQAGAAYNEQFF.

The V and J genes are TRBV18 and TRBJ2-7; TRBD1 agrees at 8 bases. The CDR3 contains 14 residues. Germline CDR1 and CDR2: KGHSH and LQKENI. V was pared by 2 bases and J by 3 bases, with 3 bases of the junction left unmatched. Here the CDR3 reads CASSPAGQDYEQYF. The CDR3 nucleotides are TGTGCCAGCTCACCAGCGGGACAGGACTACGAGCAGTACTTC.

The chain couples TRBV30 to TRBJ1-1; D gene unclear. The V gene lost 0 bases and the J gene lost 1 base, with 12 bases spanning the gap. The CDR3 runs to 15 residues. CDR1 and CDR2 (germline): GTSNPN, SVGIG (reference sequence). CDR3 sequence: CAWSVTRRWNTEAFF. The CDR3 DNA is TGTGCCTGGAGTGTAACCAGAAGATGGAACACTGAAGCTTTCTTT.

The chain carries TRBV18 and TRBJ1-1; D perhaps matches TRBD1 (6 bases). Germline CDR1 is KGHSH and CDR2 is LQKENI. This CDR3 comprises 13 residues. V was clipped by 4 bases and J by 1 base, with 7 bases between them. CDR3 sequence: CASSRTENTEAFF. The CDR3 DNA sequence: TGTGCCAGCTCACGGACAGAGAACACTGAAGCTTTCTTT.

V and J are TRBV25-1 and TRBJ2-5; 9 positions match TRBD2. Per germline, CDR1 MGHDK and CDR2 SYGVNS. The CDR3 totals 17 residues. The V and J ends lost 4 bases and 3 bases, in that order; junction bases with no gene match: 12. The CDR3 sequence: CASSASGGFPFKETQYF. The CDR3 DNA reads TGTGCCAGCAGTGCCAGCGGGGGGTTCCCTTTTAAAGAGACCCAGTACTTC.

This chain uses TRBV6-6 with TRBJ1-5; weak D call: TRBD1 (5 bases). The CDR3 has 12 residues. The V and J ends lost 7 bases and 5 bases respectively, with 9 bases between them. CDR1 is MNHNY and CDR2 is SVGAGI in the germline V gene (reference sequence). The CDR3 reads CASTQGDQPQHF. As DNA, the CDR3 is TGTGCCAGCACCCAAGGGGATCAGCCCCAGCATTTT.

J is TRBJ1-3 and V is TRBV7-9, with D unclear. CDR1 SEHNR and CDR2 FQNEAQ come from the germline V gene (reference sequence). The CDR3 loop spans 15 amino acids. The ends were cut back, 5 bases at V and 0 bases at J, with 11 bases in the middle. CDR3 coding DNA: TGTGCCAGCAGCCCGTGGGCTATCTCTGGAAACACCATATATTTT. It translates to CASSPWAISGNTIYF.

In DNA form, the CDR3 reads TGTGCCAGCATCCTAGGACAGGGCGTGCGCTACGAGCAGTACTTC. Protein sequence: CASILGQGVRYEQYF. The J gene is TRBJ2-5, the V gene TRBV5-8, with 8 positions matching TRBD1. Judging by the DNA end, TRBJ2-7 fits better; the J call may be wrong. This CDR3 spans 15 amino acids. From germline, CDR1 is SGHTS and CDR2 YDEGEE.

The chain carries TRBV28 and TRBJ1-2; TRBD1 might be the D (5 bases). The CDR3 loop spans 13 amino acids. Germline lookup yields CDR1 MDHEN and CDR2 SYDVKM. The V end was cut by 5 bases, the J end by 3 bases, with 10 bases between. The CDR3 nucleotides read TGTGCCAGCAGTCGAGGGGAGGACTATGGCTACACCTTC. Its protein product is CASSRGEDYGYTF.

As to this clone: Mismatch with germline at one junction end may stem from a read error. The V and J genes are TRBV7-9 and TRBJ1-1; weak D call: TRBD1 (5 bases). CDR3 length: 12 residues. Germline values: CDR1 SEHNR, CDR2 FQNEAQ (reference sequence). The CDR3 nucleotides are TGTTCCAGCAGCTTAAACGGGCAGGGCGGTTTCTTT. Translation: CSSSLNGQGGFF. Drawing the rest from reference TRBV7-9 and TRBJ1-1, the complete variable domain is DTGVSQNPRHKITKRGQNVTFRCDPISEHNRLYWYRQTLGQGPEFLTYFQNEAQLEKSRLLSDRFSAERPKGSFSTLEIQRTEQGDSAMYLCSSSLNGQGGFFGQGTRLTVV.

The J gene is TRBJ2-2, the V gene TRBV6-6; D may be TRBD2 (6 bases). The CDR3 extends over 15 amino acids. Trimming removed 10 bases from V and 6 bases from J, with 21 bases in between. Germline V lookup: CDR1 MNHNY, CDR2 SVGAGI (reference sequence). The CDR3 here is CATINVGGPPGELFF. The CDR3 bases are TGTGCCACAATCAATGTGGGGGGACCACCCGGGGAGCTGTTTTTT.

The chain carries TRBV14 and TRBJ2-7; D gene ambiguous. The CDR3 is 13 amino acids. Per the germline V gene, CDR1 is SGHDN and CDR2 is FVKESK. V gave up 4 bases and J gave up 6 bases, with 13 bases separating them. The CDR3 sequence: CASSPFPFSEQYF. CDR3 nucleotides: TGTGCCAGCAGCCCCTTCCCTTTTTCCGAGCAGTACTTC.